This entry describes one T cell receptor (beta chain). Its recognized antigen is unknown. Per-base quality was not reported, and no clone a single base away is much larger than it. TCRbeta CDR3 regions were amplified from genomic DNA using the immunoSEQ Assay, a bias-controlled multiplex PCR. The paper's processing steps were these. The number of nucleated cells in each sample was estimated by amplification of reference gene primers within the assay. To quantify the absolute abundance of each unique TCRbeta CDR3 rearrangement, sequence reads were collapsed and filtered. For each sample, productive Simpson clonality was calculated as the square root of Simpson's diversity index across productive rearrangements. In TCRdb, the immuneACCESS table is reduced to in-frame sequences with V and J assigned. These tables do not hold every clone; where another copy was compared, an unresolved V gene accounts for under half, and the others remain unexplained. Clonal size and the V and J genes are those of that table, whereas D and trimming came from the DNA. The sample table lists 380,000 or so clones, 88% of them with a count of one. Approximately 2.1% of the sample goes to the ten largest clones.

CDR1 and CDR2 (SEHNR, FQNEAQ) derive from the germline V gene (reference sequence). The CDR3 goes from the cysteine to the phenylalanine over 16 residues. CDR3 DNA only is kept here, 48 bases in frame from base 1. The junction carries 18 bases between V and J, which are trimmed by 8 bases and 2 bases respectively. The entry originates in a study of blood T cell repertoires in COVID-19 (dated by TCRdb to 2020 to 2021). Concerning the study at large: The collaborator samples originated in the United States, Italy and Spain and spanned the acute and convalescent phases of COVID-19. The prospective study material was composed of cDNA or gDNA derived from T cells, B-cell-depleted T cells, or PBMCs. Deeply sampled blood TCRbeta repertoires from subjects exposed to, actively infected with, or recovered from COVID-19 were included in the dataset. The repertoires were released in a freely available public database intended as a resource for research on the immune response to SARS-CoV-2. The samples were drawn from the first 160 participants of the ongoing ImmuneRACE study and from 1,200 or so subjects provided by 6 global collaborators. A de-identified subject ID, COVID-19 status, age in years and sex were almost always included in the sample metadata. Where available, HLA class I and class II types were taken from metadata supplied by the sample provider and were not determined by assay-based typing. Broader findings and caveats from the paper: Clinical and demographic metadata were provided uncurated, with the amount varying by source and participant.

Participants in the prospective study were enrolled through a virtual design, were aged roughly 18 to 100 years, and lived in 24 United States geographic areas. In the prospective study, cohorts were assigned on the basis of participant-reported clinical history obtained from a screening survey and a study questionnaire. Each participant in the prospective study had whole blood, serum and a nasopharyngeal or oropharyngeal swab collected by mobile phlebotomists. Additional blood draws and questionnaires over an approximately 2-month period could optionally be provided by prospective study participants. Blood samples from the prospective study were shipped frozen or at room temperature prior to DNA extraction.

This chain is built from TRBV7-9 and TRBJ2-2; D gene: possibly TRBD2, on 6 matching bases. Sequencing input: PBMCs or T cells enriched from blood (not recorded which). This TCR came from a woman aged 40-49 years with acute COVID-19. The CDR3 reads as follows: CASGGTTRGNTGELFF. The DNA sequence is as follows: TGTGCCAGCGGAGGGACCACCCGGGGTAACACCGGGGAGCTGTTTTTT.